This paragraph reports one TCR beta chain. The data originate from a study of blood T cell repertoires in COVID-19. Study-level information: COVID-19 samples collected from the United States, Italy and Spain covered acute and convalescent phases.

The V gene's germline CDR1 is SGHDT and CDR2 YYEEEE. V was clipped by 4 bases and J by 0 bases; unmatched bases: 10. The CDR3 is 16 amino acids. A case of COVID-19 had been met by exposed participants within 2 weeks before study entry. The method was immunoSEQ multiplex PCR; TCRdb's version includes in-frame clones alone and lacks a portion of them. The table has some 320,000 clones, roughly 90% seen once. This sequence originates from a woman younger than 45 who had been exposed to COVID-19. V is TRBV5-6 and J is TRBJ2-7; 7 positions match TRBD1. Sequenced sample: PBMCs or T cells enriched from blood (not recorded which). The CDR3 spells CASSQKAWDSSYEQYF. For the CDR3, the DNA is TGTGCCAGCAGCCAAAAAGCCTGGGACAGCTCCTACGAGCAGTACTTC.